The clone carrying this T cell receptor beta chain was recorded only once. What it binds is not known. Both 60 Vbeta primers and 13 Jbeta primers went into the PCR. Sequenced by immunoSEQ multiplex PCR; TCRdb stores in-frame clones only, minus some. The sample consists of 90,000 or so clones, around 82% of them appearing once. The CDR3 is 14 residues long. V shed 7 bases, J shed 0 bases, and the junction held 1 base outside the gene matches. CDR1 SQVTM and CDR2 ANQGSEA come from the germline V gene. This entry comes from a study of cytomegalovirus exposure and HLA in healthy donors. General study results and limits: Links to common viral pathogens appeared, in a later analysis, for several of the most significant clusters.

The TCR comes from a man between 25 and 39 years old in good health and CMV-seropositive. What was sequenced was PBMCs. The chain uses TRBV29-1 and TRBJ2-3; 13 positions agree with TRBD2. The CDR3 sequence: CSGGLAGSTDTQYF. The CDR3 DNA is TGCAGCGGGGGACTAGCGGGGAGCACAGATACGCAGTATTTT.